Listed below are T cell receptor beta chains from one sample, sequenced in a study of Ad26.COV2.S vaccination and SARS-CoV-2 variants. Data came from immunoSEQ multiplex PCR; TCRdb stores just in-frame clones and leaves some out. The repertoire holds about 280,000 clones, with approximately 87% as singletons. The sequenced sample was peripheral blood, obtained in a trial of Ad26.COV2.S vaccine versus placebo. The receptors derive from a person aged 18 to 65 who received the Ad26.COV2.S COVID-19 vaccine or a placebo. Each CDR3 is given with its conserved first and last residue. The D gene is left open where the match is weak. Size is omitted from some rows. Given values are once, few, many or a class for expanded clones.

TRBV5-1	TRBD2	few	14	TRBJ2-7	CASSLFATSDEQYF	TGCGCCAGCAGCTTGTTCGCGACTAGCGACGAGCAGTACTTC
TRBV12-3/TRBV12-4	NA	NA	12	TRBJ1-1	CASSLALTVAFF	TGTGCCAGCAGTTTAGCGCTAACTGTAGCTTTCTTT
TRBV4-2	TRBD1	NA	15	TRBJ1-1	CASSPRTGGRTEAFF	TGTGCCAGCAGCCCTAGGACAGGGGGCAGAACTGAAGCTTTCTTT
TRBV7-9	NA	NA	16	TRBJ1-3	CASSLGRLDSGNTIYF	TGTGCCAGCAGCTTAGGTCGTCTAGACTCTGGAAACACCATATATTTT
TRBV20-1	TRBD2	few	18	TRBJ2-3	CSASTASGGPVGADTQYF	TGCAGTGCTAGTACGGCTAGCGGGGGGCCAGTGGGGGCAGATACGCAGTATTTT
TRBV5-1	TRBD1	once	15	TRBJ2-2	CASRPLTGTTGELFF	TGCGCCAGCAGACCACTGACAGGGACCACCGGGGAGCTGTTTTTT
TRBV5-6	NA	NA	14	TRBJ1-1	CASRAGPTITEAFF	TGTGCCAGCAGAGCGGGACCAACCATTACTGAAGCTTTCTTT
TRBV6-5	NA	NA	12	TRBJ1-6	CASRIGNSPLHF	TGTGCCAGCAGGATAGGTAATTCACCCCTCCACTTT
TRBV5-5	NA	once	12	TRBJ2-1	CASSTKGSEQFF	TGTGCCAGCAGCACGAAGGGGTCTGAGCAGTTCTTC
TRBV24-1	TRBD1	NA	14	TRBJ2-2	CATRGTGDTGELFF	TGTGCCACCAGAGGGACAGGGGACACCGGGGAGCTGTTTTTT
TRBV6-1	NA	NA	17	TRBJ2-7	CASSEGTGQRISYEQYF	TGTGCCAGCAGTGAGGGGACCGGGCAAAGGATCTCCTACGAGCAGTACTTC
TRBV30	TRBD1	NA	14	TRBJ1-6	CAWSLLQGASPLHF	TGTGCCTGGAGTTTGCTACAGGGGGCTTCACCCCTCCACTTT
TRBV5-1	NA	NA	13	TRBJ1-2	CASSLRQGSGYTF	TGCGCCAGCAGCTTGAGGCAGGGTAGTGGCTACACCTTC
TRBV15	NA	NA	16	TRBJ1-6	CATSRDRPGGNSPLHF	TGTGCCACCAGCAGAGATAGGCCCGGAGGGAATTCACCCCTCCACTTT
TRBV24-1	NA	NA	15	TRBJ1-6	CATSDGQNHNSPLHF	TGTGCCACCAGTGATGGACAGAATCATAATTCACCCCTCCACTTT
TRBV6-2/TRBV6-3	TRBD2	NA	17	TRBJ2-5	CASSMGLAGVYQETQYF	TGTGCCAGCAGTATGGGACTAGCGGGGGTGTACCAAGAGACCCAGTACTTC
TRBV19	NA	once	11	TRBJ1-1	CASSIEAEAFF	TGTGCCAGTAGTATAGAAGCTGAAGCTTTCTTT
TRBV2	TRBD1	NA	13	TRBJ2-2	CASSGQGAGELFF	TGTGCCAGCAGTGGACAGGGGGCCGGGGAGCTGTTTTTT
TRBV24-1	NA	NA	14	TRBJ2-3	CATSDPRRPDTQYF	TGTGCCACCAGTGACCCCCGTCGGCCAGATACGCAGTATTTT
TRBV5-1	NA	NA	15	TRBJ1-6	CASSLGQQGNSPLHF	TGCGCCAGCAGCTTGGGACAGCAGGGAAATTCACCCCTCCACTTT
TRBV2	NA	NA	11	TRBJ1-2	CASIPPGPVAF	TGTGCCAGCATCCCCCCCGGGCCCGTCGCCTTC
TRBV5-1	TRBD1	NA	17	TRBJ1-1	CASGPGTGSKTDTEAFF	TGCGCCAGCGGCCCCGGGACAGGGAGTAAGACGGACACTGAAGCTTTCTTT
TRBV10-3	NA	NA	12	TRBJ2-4	CAISGARDIQYF	TGTGCCATCAGTGGGGCCAGGGACATTCAGTACTTC
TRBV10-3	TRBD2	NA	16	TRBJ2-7	CAISEPLGLAEYEQYF	TGTGCCATCAGTGAGCCCCTGGGACTAGCGGAATACGAGCAGTACTTC
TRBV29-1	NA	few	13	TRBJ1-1	CSAVSVGDTEAFF	TGCAGCGCCGTCTCCGTGGGGGACACTGAAGCTTTCTTT
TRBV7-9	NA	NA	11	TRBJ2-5	CASSGLETQYF	TGTGCCAGCAGTGGCCTAGAGACCCAGTACTTC
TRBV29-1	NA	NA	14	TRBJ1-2	CSVEAEVSNYGYTF	TGCAGCGTGGAAGCGGAGGTTTCTAACTATGGCTACACCTTC